This entry lists 21 T cell receptor beta chains sequenced from one sample in a study of control samples from healthy donors and cancer patients (TCRdb year 2020). Libraries were built with the immunoSEQ multiplex PCR assay. The table comes from immuneACCESS by way of TCRdb, which keeps in-frame sequences with V and J called. Part of the clones is missing from these tables; in studies checked, under half for an unresolved V gene and the rest for unknown reasons. The sample data list tens of thousands of clones, and 85% to 95% of these were observed just once. Around 0.8% of the sample goes to the ten largest clones. Sequencing was done on a sample of PBMCs. All receptors derive from a man aged 30-40 years with colorectal cancer.

The chain is built from TRBV6-1 and TRBJ1-4, with no clear D. V dropped 1 base and J dropped 0 bases, with 9 bases sitting between them. This CDR3 spans 16 amino acids. The germline gives CDR1 MNHNS, CDR2 SASEGT. This CDR3 is CASSEEHTATNEKLFF. The CDR3 nucleotides are TGTGCCAGCAGTGAAGAGCATACCGCAACTAATGAAAAACTGTTTTTT.

The chain is built from TRBV7-9 and TRBJ2-3; D is unclear. The CDR3 length is 15 residues. Germline CDR1 and CDR2: SEHNR and FQNEAQ (reference sequence). With 1 base removed from V and 6 bases from J, the gap between germline ends came to 14 bases. CDR3 sequence reads: CASSLEVQRGDTQYF. CDR3 in DNA: TGTGCCAGCAGCTTAGAAGTCCAGCGTGGGGATACGCAGTATTTT.

The chain is built from TRBV6-5 and TRBJ2-5; tentatively, D is TRBD1 (5 bases). V lost 4 bases, J lost 2 bases, and 14 bases lay in between. The CDR3 spans 15 residues. Germline V gene data show CDR1 as MNHEY and CDR2 as SVGAGI. CDR3: CASSFLVGRQETQYF. The CDR3 DNA reads TGTGCCAGCAGTTTCCTCGTGGGGCGGCAAGAGACCCAGTACTTC.

The chain couples TRBV10-3 to TRBJ1-3; D is uncertain. The CDR3 totals 14 residues. Germline values: CDR1 ENHRY, CDR2 SYGVKD. V lost 3 bases to trimming and J lost 0 bases, with 6 bases between them. CDR3 nucleotides: TGTGCCATCAGTGAAGGGTTCTCTGGAAACACCATATATTTT. Amino acids: CAISEGFSGNTIYF.

The CDR3 reads CASSPRDSMNSPLHF. CDR3 sequence (DNA): TGTGCCAGCAGCCCGAGGGACAGTATGAATTCACCCCTCCACTTT. The chain couples TRBV9 to TRBJ1-6; 7 bases align to TRBD1. The germline V gene encodes CDR1 SGDLS and CDR2 YYNGEE. CDR3 length equals 15 residues. With V trimmed by 4 bases and J by 7 bases, 8 bases remained unmatched.

This clone came up once. The chain recombines TRBV3-1 (or the pseudogene TRBV3-2) with TRBJ1-3; 10 bases are a match to TRBD1. V was pared by 4 bases and J by 1 base, with 7 bases of the junction left unmatched. The CDR3 sequence is 17 residues long. Germline lookup yields CDR1 LGHDT and CDR2 YNNKEL (reference sequence). The DNA of the CDR3 is TGTGCCAGCAGCCCCCAGACAGGGGGCTGTTCTGGAAACACCATATATTTT. It specifies CASSPQTGGCSGNTIYF.

The rearrangement joins TRBV15 to TRBJ1-1; D not certain. The germline V gene has CDR1 LNHNV and CDR2 YYDKDF (reference sequence). The CDR3 spans 13 residues. V lost 0 bases and J 10 bases, leaving 12 bases between the germline ends. The CDR3 nucleotides read TGTGCCACCAGCAGAGATAAGGAAGCTTCAGCTTTCTTT. Translated: CATSRDKEASAFF.

The V call is TRBV3-1 (or the pseudogene TRBV3-2), the J call TRBJ1-6, with D perhaps matching TRBD1 (6 bases). V shed 1 base and J shed 7 bases, with 11 bases lying between them. Germline V gene sequence: CDR1 LGHDT, CDR2 YNNKEL (reference sequence). This CDR3 region has 15 residues. Here the CDR3 reads CASSQGIGGNSPLHF. Written as DNA, the CDR3 is TGTGCCAGCAGCCAAGGGATAGGGGGGAATTCACCCCTCCACTTT.

CDR3 in amino acids: CASSSGTGGGRSYNEQFF. The CDR3 coding sequence is TGTGCCAGCAGCTCCGGGACAGGGGGTGGTCGCTCCTACAATGAGCAGTTCTTC. The J gene is TRBJ2-1, the V gene TRBV11-3; TRBD1 agrees at 11 bases. V trimming: 4 bases; J trimming: 0 bases; junction bases outside the gene matches: 8. CDR3 length equals 18 residues. CDR1 is SGHNT, CDR2 YENEEA, per germline.

The gene calls are TRBV19 and TRBJ1-6; no firm D call. This CDR3 has 12 residues. Trimming took off 7 bases at V and 9 bases at J, with 10 bases between the two ends. Germline CDR1 and CDR2: LNHDA and SQIVND (reference sequence). CDR3 sequence reads: CASTISGSPLHF. DNA of the CDR3: TGTGCCAGTACGATCTCGGGTTCACCCCTCCACTTT.

The chain links TRBV5-6 to TRBJ2-2; 7 bases map to TRBD1. The germline gives CDR1 SGHDT, CDR2 YYEEEE. J gave up 9 bases and V 1 base, and 9 bases lay outside the gene matches. The CDR3 consists of 15 residues. The CDR3 nucleotides are TGTGCCAGCAGCTTGCGCCGACAGGGCATCAGGGAGCTGTTTTTT. This codes for CASSLRRQGIRELFF.

This chain connects TRBV5-1 to TRBJ2-1; 10 bases match TRBD2. J gave up 9 bases and V 0 bases, and 6 bases lay outside the gene matches. Germline V gives CDR1 SGHRS, CDR2 YFSETQ. This CDR3 has 15 amino acids. The CDR3 here is CASSLELAGGREQFF. Written as DNA, the CDR3 is TGCGCCAGCAGCTTGGAATTAGCGGGGGGCCGTGAGCAGTTCTTC. The variable domain in full, completed from reference TRBV5-1 and TRBJ2-1, reads KAGVTQTPRYLIKTRGQQVTLSCSPISGHRSVSWYQQTPGQGLQFLFEYFSETQRNKGNFPGRFSGRQFSNSRSEMNVSTLELGDSALYLCASSLELAGGREQFFGPGTRLTVL.

The chain combines TRBV6-1 with TRBJ1-2; D unresolved. Trimming left V 2 bases short and J 10 bases short, with 5 bases between. The CDR3 has 10 amino acids. Germline V lookup: CDR1 MNHNS, CDR2 SASEGT. The CDR3 here is CASSEYFYTF. The CDR3 DNA reads TGTGCCAGCAGTGAATACTTCTACACCTTC.

This chain joins TRBV30 and TRBJ1-6; D uncertain. V dropped 4 bases and J dropped 9 bases, with 13 bases sitting between them. The CDR3 contains 13 residues. Germline V CDR1 and CDR2: GTSNPN, SVGIG (reference sequence). CDR3 in amino acids: CAWNKMEGSPLHF. The CDR3 bases are TGTGCCTGGAATAAAATGGAGGGTTCACCCCTCCACTTT.

CDR3 sequence (DNA): TGTGCCACCAGCAGAGATATGGGGGGAAGCAATCAGCCCCAGCATTTT. Its translation is CATSRDMGGSNQPQHF. The rearrangement joins TRBV15 to TRBJ1-5; possible D gene TRBD1, 5 bases. There are 16 residues in the CDR3. V shed 0 bases and J shed 1 base, with 10 bases lying between them. The V gene's germline CDR1 is LNHNV and CDR2 YYDKDF (reference sequence). The full variable domain, completed using reference TRBV15 and TRBJ1-5, is DAMVIQNPRYQVTQFGKPVTLSCSQTLNHNVMYWYQQKSSQAPKLLFHYYDKDFNNEADTPDNFQSRRPNTSFCFLDIRSPGLGDTAMYLCATSRDMGGSNQPQHFGDGTRLSIL.

The V gene is TRBV10-2, the J gene TRBJ2-6; 11 positions agree with TRBD2. Germline values: CDR1 WSHSY, CDR2 SAAADI. The trim removed 8 bases at V and 0 bases at J, leaving 3 bases unmatched. CDR3 length equals 16 residues. CDR3 region: CASRLAGTSGANVLTF. The CDR3 region has the DNA TGCGCCAGCCGACTAGCGGGGACCTCTGGGGCCAACGTCCTGACTTTC.

The chain uses TRBV12-5 and TRBJ1-2; D is undetermined. Germline CDR1 LGHNT, CDR2 FRNRAP. Between the trimmed V and J ends, which lost 3 bases and 0 bases, there was a span of 5 bases. The CDR3 is made up of 13 amino acids. CDR3 DNA: TGTGCTAGTGGTTTCGGGTCTAACTATGGCTACACCTTC. Translating gives CASGFGSNYGYTF.

This chain joins TRBV6-1 and TRBJ1-1; 7 positions match TRBD1. CDR1 and CDR2 (germline): MNHNS, SASEGT. Unmatched junction bases numbered 13, after V lost 2 bases and J lost 7 bases. This CDR3 spans 16 amino acids. The CDR3: CASSERGRGAPGEAFF. The CDR3 DNA is TGTGCCAGCAGTGAAAGGGGCAGGGGGGCGCCGGGTGAAGCTTTCTTT.

The chain employs TRBV5-4 and TRBJ1-1; possible D gene TRBD1, 5 bases. The CDR3 is 12 amino acids. V gave up 4 bases and J gave up 4 bases, with 8 bases separating them. Germline CDR1 reads SGHNT; CDR2 reads YYREEE (reference sequence). DNA of the CDR3: TGTGCCAGCAGCCTAGGGGTCACTGAAGCTTTCTTT. Translation gives CASSLGVTEAFF.

CDR3 in DNA: TGTGCCACCAGCCCCCGCGCAACTAATGAAAAACTGTTTTTT. It translates to CATSPRATNEKLFF. The chain joins TRBV15 to TRBJ1-4, with unresolved D. CDR1 and CDR2 (germline): LNHNV, YYDKDF (reference sequence). CDR3 length: 14 residues. V dropped 5 bases and J dropped 0 bases, with 7 bases sitting between them.

The rearrangement uses TRBV10-3 and TRBJ1-1; D is undetermined. This CDR3 has 16 amino acids. V lost 3 bases to trimming and J lost 5 bases, with 19 bases between them. CDR1 is ENHRY and CDR2 is SYGVKD in the germline V gene. The CDR3 here is CAISDPGIGFRTEAFF. CDR3 DNA sequence: TGTGCCATCAGTGACCCCGGTATAGGTTTCAGGACTGAAGCTTTCTTT.